This T cell receptor beta chain was observed in a study of shared clonotypes between healthy human individuals. Study results and caveats: Relative to clonotypes present in all four donors, those not shared had lower generation probabilities.

The table lists this clone with a few counts. Its antigen is undetermined. The CDR3 consists of 16 residues. The germline V and J ends were trimmed by 0 bases and 0 bases, with 12 bases remaining between them. Germline-derived CDR1 and CDR2 are SGHRS and YFSETQ. Cells designated naive CD8 were CD45RO-negative and were positively selected for CCR7, with terminally differentiated effector memory CD45RA+ cells excluded. Nashville, Tennessee was home to all donors, each a Caucasian adult. Profiled with immunoSEQ multiplex PCR; TCRdb holds only in-frame clones, not every one. The sample holds about 2.1 million clones, approximately 94% seen once.

This chain connects TRBV5-1 to TRBJ1-2; unclear D gene. The sequence came from a man between 18 and 35 years old in good health. Some clones in this sample may be carry-over from other donors' samples. The material sequenced was naive CD8+ T cells from PBMCs. CDR3: CASSLEMGPSNYGYTF. The CDR3 region has the DNA TGCGCCAGCAGCTTGGAGATGGGCCCCTCTAACTATGGCTACACCTTC. Full variable domain (missing parts from reference TRBV5-1 and TRBJ1-2): KAGVTQTPRYLIKTRGQQVTLSCSPISGHRSVSWYQQTPGQGLQFLFEYFSETQRNKGNFPGRFSGRQFSNSRSEMNVSTLELGDSALYLCASSLEMGPSNYGYTFGSGTRLTVV.